This T cell receptor (beta chain) appears in the sequencing data of a study of blood T cell repertoires in COVID-19. Trimming took 5 bases from V and 3 from J, leaving 14 bases between them. The CDR3 consists of 15 residues. The germline V gene has CDR1 SEHNR and CDR2 FQNEAQ (reference sequence). Profiling relied on immunoSEQ multiplex PCR, and the TCRdb table lists in-frame clones only, not all of them. The table lists about 350,000 clones, under 95% of them singletons. The sample comprised peripheral blood. The clonotype comes from a woman aged 18 to 35 who had recovered from COVID-19. The J gene is TRBJ1-5, the V gene TRBV7-9; D uncertain. CDR3 coding DNA: TGTGCCAGCAGCACCCACAGAGAAACCAATCAGCCCCAGCATTTT. It codes for CASSTHRETNQPQHF.